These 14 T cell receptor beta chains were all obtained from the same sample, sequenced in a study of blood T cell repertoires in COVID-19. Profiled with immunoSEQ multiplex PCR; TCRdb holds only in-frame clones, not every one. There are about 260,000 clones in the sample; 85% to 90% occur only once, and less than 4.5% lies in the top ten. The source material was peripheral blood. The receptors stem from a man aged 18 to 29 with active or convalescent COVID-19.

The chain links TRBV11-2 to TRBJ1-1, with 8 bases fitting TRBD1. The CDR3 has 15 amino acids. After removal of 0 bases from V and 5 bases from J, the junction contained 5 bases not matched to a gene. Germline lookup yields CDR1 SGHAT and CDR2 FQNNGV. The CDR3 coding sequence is TGTGCCAGCAGCTTAGATCTGGACAGGGTGACTGAAGCTTTCTTT. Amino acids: CASSLDLDRVTEAFF.

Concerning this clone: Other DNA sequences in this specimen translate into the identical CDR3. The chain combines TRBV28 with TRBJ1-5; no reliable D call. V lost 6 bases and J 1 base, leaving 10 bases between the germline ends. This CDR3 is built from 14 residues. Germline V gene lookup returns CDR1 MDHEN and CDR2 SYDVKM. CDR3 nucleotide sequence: TGTGCCAGCAGCCTCTCCCTGAGCAATCAGCCCCAGCATTTT. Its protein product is CASSLSLSNQPQHF.

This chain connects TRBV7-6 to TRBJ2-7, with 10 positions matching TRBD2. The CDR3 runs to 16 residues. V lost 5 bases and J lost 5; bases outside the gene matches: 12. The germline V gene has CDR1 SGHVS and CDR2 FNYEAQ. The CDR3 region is CASSAEGSSGSNEQYF. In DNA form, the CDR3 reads TGTGCCAGCAGCGCAGAGGGCTCTAGCGGGAGTAACGAGCAGTACTTC.

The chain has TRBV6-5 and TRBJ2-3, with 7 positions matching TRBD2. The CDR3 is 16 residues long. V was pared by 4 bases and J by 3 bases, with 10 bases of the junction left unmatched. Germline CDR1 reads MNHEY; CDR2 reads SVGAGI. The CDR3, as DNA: TGTGCCAGCAGTTGGGAGGGTAGCGGGCTTACAGATACGCAGTATTTT. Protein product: CASSWEGSGLTDTQYF.

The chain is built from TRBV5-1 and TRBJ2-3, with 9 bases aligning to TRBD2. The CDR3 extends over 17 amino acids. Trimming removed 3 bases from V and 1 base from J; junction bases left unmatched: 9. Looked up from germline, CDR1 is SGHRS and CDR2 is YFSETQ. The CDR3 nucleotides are TGCGCCAGCAGCTCATCATTTAGCGGGGGCCGCACAGATACGCAGTATTTT. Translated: CASSSSFSGGRTDTQYF.

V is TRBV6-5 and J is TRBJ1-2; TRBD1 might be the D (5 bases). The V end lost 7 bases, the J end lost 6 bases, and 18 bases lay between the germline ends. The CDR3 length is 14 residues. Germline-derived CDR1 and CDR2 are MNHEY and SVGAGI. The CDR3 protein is CASNYGGGGDGYTF. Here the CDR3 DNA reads TGTGCCAGCAACTACGGGGGAGGAGGCGATGGCTACACCTTC.

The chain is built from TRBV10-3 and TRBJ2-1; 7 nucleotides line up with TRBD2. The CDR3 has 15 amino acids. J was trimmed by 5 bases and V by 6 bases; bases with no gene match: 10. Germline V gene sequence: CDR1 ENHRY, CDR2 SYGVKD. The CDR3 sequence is CAISDRAGIHNEQFF. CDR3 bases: TGTGCCATCAGCGACAGAGCGGGGATCCACAATGAGCAGTTCTTC.

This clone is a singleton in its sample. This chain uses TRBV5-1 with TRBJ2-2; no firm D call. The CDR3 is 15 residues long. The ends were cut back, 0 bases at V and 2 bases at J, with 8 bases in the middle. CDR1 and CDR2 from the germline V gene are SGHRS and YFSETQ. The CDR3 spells CASSLALANTGELFF. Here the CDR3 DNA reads TGCGCCAGCAGCTTGGCGTTAGCAAACACCGGGGAGCTGTTTTTT.

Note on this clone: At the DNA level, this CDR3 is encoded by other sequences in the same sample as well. Here the CDR3 reads CASSLAGNTEAFF. The CDR3 nucleotides read TGTGCCAGCAGTTTAGCAGGGAACACTGAAGCTTTCTTT. The genes are TRBV27 and TRBJ1-1; no clear D gene. Trimming cost V 2 bases and J 1 base, with 5 bases left between them. The CDR3 loop spans 13 amino acids. Looked up from germline, CDR1 is MNHEY and CDR2 is SMNVEV (reference sequence).

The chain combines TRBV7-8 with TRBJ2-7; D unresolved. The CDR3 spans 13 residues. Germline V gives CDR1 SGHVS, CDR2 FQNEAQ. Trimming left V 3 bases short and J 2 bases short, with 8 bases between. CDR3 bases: TGTGCCAGCAGCTTCGACGGAGCCTACGAGCAGTACTTC. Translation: CASSFDGAYEQYF.

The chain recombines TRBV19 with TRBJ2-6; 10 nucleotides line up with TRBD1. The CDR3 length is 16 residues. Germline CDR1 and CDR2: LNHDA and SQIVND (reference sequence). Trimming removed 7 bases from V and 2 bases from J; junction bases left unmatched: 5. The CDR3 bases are TGTGCCAGTACCATGGGGACAGGGGCTGGGGCCAACGTCCTGACTTTC. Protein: CASTMGTGAGANVLTF.

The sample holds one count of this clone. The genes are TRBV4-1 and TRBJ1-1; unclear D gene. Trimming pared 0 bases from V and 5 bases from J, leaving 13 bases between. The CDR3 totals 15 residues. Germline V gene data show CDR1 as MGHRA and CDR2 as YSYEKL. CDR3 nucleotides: TGCGCCAGCAGCCAAGATCCGGCCGGGGAAACTGAAGCTTTCTTT. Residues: CASSQDPAGETEAFF.

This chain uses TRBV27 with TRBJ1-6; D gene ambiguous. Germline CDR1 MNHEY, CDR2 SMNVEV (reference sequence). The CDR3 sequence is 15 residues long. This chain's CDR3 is CVTRFESSYNSPLHF. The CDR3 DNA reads TGTGTCACTAGATTCGAAAGCTCCTATAATTCACCCCTCCACTTT.

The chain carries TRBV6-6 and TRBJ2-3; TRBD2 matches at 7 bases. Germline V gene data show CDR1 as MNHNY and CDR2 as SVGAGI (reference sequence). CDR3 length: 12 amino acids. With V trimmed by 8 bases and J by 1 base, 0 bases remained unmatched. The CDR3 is CASAGGTDTQYF. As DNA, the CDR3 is TGTGCCAGCGCGGGGGGCACAGATACGCAGTATTTT.